This TCR beta chain was identified in a study of T cells in Graves' hyperthyroidism and ophthalmopathy. Study-wide findings and caveats: Ophthalmopathy was separated from stable hyperthyroidism by a 13 V-J model.

Amplification of TCR beta CDR3 regions used RNA as the template. HTBI primers were the set used in a first-round RT-PCR of the TCR CDR3. A single record per CDR3 protein comes from TCRdb applying MiXCR to the multiplex PCR reads. The sample has fewer than 750,000 distinct CDR3 sequences, roughly 14% seen once; the top ten hold about 4.5%. At least 3 on the Clinical Activity Score was recorded for ophthalmopathy patients, who also had NOSPECS grade at least 4 and duration under 3 months. Lactation, pregnancy, other autoimmune disease or uncontrolled infection led to exclusion of patients. PBMCs were derived from 7.5 to 10 ml fresh peripheral blood. Per germline, CDR1 DFQATT and CDR2 SNEGSKA (reference sequence). The CDR3 extends over 15 amino acids. V was shortened by 0 bases and J by 4 bases, with 12 bases between the two germline ends. This clonotype was seen ten or more times. Antigen unknown.

The clonotype was recovered from a woman aged 35 to 49 with Graves' ophthalmopathy. The V and J genes are TRBV20-1 and TRBJ2-2; D remains ambiguous. The sample was blood. DNA for the CDR3: TGCAGTGCTAGAGAAGAGATGGTGGGCACCGGGGAGCTGTTTTTT. Its protein is CSAREEMVGTGELFF.